One and the same sample provided the 5 T cell receptor beta chains below, sequenced in a study of OX40 agonist ivuxolimab in advanced cancers. Clones were read by immunoSEQ multiplex PCR, and TCRdb kept only the in-frame ones, dropping some. Counted here are 55,000 to 65,000 clones, approximately 81% occurring once; the ten biggest clones make up less than 3.5%. This material consisted of CD4+ or CD8+ T cells sorted from blood, taken in a trial of the OX40 agonist ivuxolimab. These receptors were taken from an adult with an advanced solid tumor such as melanoma, head and neck, liver or kidney cancer.

This clone was picked up one time. This chain uses TRBV7-2 with TRBJ2-5; D tentatively reads TRBD1 or TRBD2 (5 bases each). Germline V gene sequence: CDR1 SGHTA, CDR2 FQGNSA. This CDR3 is built from 15 residues. Trimming shortened V by 0 bases and J by 5 bases, and 13 bases separated the two germline ends. The CDR3 DNA sequence: TGTGCCAGCAGCTTAGCGGGCCAGGGCGGGGAGACCCAGTACTTC. Protein product: CASSLAGQGGETQYF.

V gene TRBV7-2 combines with J gene TRBJ1-5, with TRBD1 as a possible D gene (6 bases). The V end was cut by 1 base, the J end by 7 bases, with 14 bases between. Per germline, CDR1 SGHTA and CDR2 FQGNSA. The CDR3 is made up of 15 amino acids. For the CDR3, the DNA is TGTGCCAGCAGCTTAGTGGGGGCGGAGGGGCAGCCCCAGCATTTT. Encoded protein: CASSLVGAEGQPQHF.

This sequence joins TRBV29-1 and TRBJ1-2, with 7 bases lining up with TRBD1. The CDR3 is 13 amino acids. J lost 4 bases, V lost 4 bases, and 6 bases had no gene match. Looked up from germline, CDR1 is SQVTM and CDR2 is ANQGSEA. For the CDR3, the DNA is TGCAGCGTTGCGCGGACAGGCGTCTATGGCTACACCTTC. Protein product: CSVARTGVYGYTF.

This sequence joins TRBV28 and TRBJ1-5; tentatively, D is TRBD1 (6 bases). V was clipped by 6 bases and J by 4 bases, with 10 bases between them. Germline V CDR1 and CDR2: MDHEN, SYDVKM. The CDR3 spans 13 residues. CDR3 DNA: TGTGCCAGCAGACAAGGGGGGAATCAGCCCCAGCATTTT. The encoded protein is CASRQGGNQPQHF.

The rearrangement links TRBV7-2 to TRBJ1-1; a weak D match, TRBD1 (6 bases). V was clipped by 6 bases and J by 8 bases, with 7 bases between them. Germline values: CDR1 SGHTA, CDR2 FQGNSA. The CDR3 has 10 amino acids. The CDR3 DNA reads as TGTGCCAGCAGGGGGGCCGAAGCTTTCTTT. Amino acids: CASRGAEAFF.